The clone carrying this TCR beta chain was recorded a few times. Its antigen is undetermined. Time point here: newly diagnosed GD, antithyroid drugs for less than 3 months. The TCR library was made from RNA extracted from PBMCs. Libraries of TCR beta came from iRepertoire HTBI primers plus Arm-PCR of CDR3 regions. Each CDR3 protein is one row after TCRdb ran MiXCR on the multiplex PCR reads. The sample contains around 400,000 distinct CDR3 sequences, about 14% of which appear only once. These data belong to a study of regulatory T cells in long-lasting Graves disease. Overall study results and limits: Lower TCR diversity was seen in persistent Graves' patients than in newly diagnosed ones.

This CDR3 is built from 15 residues. V gave up 2 bases and J gave up 0 bases; unmatched junction bases: 3. Germline V gives CDR1 KGHSH, CDR2 LQKENI. Source: peripheral blood mononuclear cells (PBMCs), taken at new diagnosis, from a patient treated with antithyroid drugs. This receptor was identified in a female donor with Graves disease. The chain uses TRBV18 and TRBJ2-5, with 7 positions matching TRBD1. Written as DNA, the CDR3 is TGTGCCAGCTCACCATATACAGGGGACCAAGAGACCCAGTACTTC. This codes for CASSPYTGDQETQYF.